These 18 T cell receptor beta chains came from one sample sequenced in a study of T cells in Graves' hyperthyroidism and ophthalmopathy. Using RNA transcripts as the source, TCR beta CDR3 regions were amplified. Using the HTBI primer set, a first-round RT-PCR was run on the TCR CDR3. TCRdb processed the multiplex PCR reads anew with MiXCR; each CDR3 protein has one entry. The table includes fewer than 500,000 distinct CDR3 sequences, roughly 14% detected once. Sample: blood. The receptors here all came from a man aged 18-30 years with Graves' ophthalmopathy.

This clonotype was counted ten times or more. The chain uses TRBV13 and TRBJ2-1, with TRBD2 matching 11 bases. This CDR3 contains 15 residues. From germline, CDR1 is PRHDT and CDR2 FYEKMQ (reference sequence). With V trimmed by 5 bases and J by 8 bases, 8 bases remained unmatched. The DNA for the CDR3 is TGTGCCAGCAGCCGTCTAGCGGGGGGACGACATGAGCAGTTCTTC. This codes for CASSRLAGGRHEQFF.

The chain recombines TRBV6-1 with TRBJ1-5, with D unresolved. The germline V and J ends were trimmed by 2 bases and 4 bases, with 9 bases remaining between them. The CDR3 is made up of 14 amino acids. CDR1 and CDR2 from the germline V gene are MNHNS and SASEGT. Here the CDR3 reads CASSEPDQNQPQHF. DNA for the CDR3: TGTGCCAGCAGTGAACCCGATCAGAATCAGCCCCAGCATTTT.

This clonotype was picked up many times. The chain has TRBV20-1 and TRBJ2-7; 7 bases line up with TRBD1. The CDR3 loop spans 13 amino acids. Germline loops: CDR1 DFQATT, CDR2 SNEGSKA (reference sequence). The V segment lost 6 bases and the J segment 2 bases; nucleotides outside the gene matches: 7. DNA for the CDR3: TGCAGTGCGAGACAGGGCGCTCCCTACGAGCAGTACTTC. Amino acids: CSARQGAPYEQYF.

This clonotype showed up many times. The CDR3 reads CSARSGSRETQYF. The CDR3 coding sequence is TGCAGTGCTAGATCCGGGTCCCGGGAGACCCAGTACTTC. This sequence joins TRBV20-1 and TRBJ2-5; D call uncertain. This CDR3 has 13 residues. Germline loops: CDR1 DFQATT, CDR2 SNEGSKA (reference sequence). V gave up 2 bases and J gave up 5 bases, with 12 bases separating them.

Turning to this clonotype: A single base separates this from a much larger clone, so it may be a read error. This chain's CDR3 is CASSYGGVRSYNSPPHF. CDR3 sequence (DNA): TGTGCCAGCAGTTACGGGGGGGTTCGATCCTATAATTCACCCCCCCACTTT. The V gene is TRBV6-5, the J gene TRBJ1-6; D is perhaps TRBD1 (5 bases). From germline, CDR1 is MNHEY and CDR2 SVGAGI. The CDR3 has 17 amino acids.

This clonotype occurred many times. The chain employs TRBV7-9 and TRBJ2-1; TRBD1 matches at 9 bases. Germline V lookup: CDR1 SEHNR, CDR2 FQNEAQ (reference sequence). The CDR3 covers 15 residues. Trimming at V came to 3 bases and at J to 6 bases, leaving 6 bases not matched to a gene. The DNA of the CDR3 is TGTGCCAGCAGCTTGCCCGACAGGGGGGTCAATGAGCAGTTCTTC. Encoded protein: CASSLPDRGVNEQFF. Full variable domain (remainder filled in from reference TRBV7-9 and TRBJ2-1): DTGVSQNPRHKITKRGQNVTFRCDPISEHNRLYWYRQTLGQGPEFLTYFQNEAQLEKSRLLSDRFSAERPKGSFSTLEIQRTEQGDSAMYLCASSLPDRGVNEQFFGPGTRLTVL.

Note on this clonotype: The junction and the germline gene differ at one end; a read error may be behind it. The chain recombines TRBV6-5 with TRBJ2-1; 7 bases map to TRBD2. This CDR3 contains 15 residues. Germline CDR1 and CDR2: MNHEY and SVGAGI. The CDR3 loop is CASSLAGLDYNEQLF. For the CDR3, the DNA is TGTGCCAGCAGTTTGGCTGGACTAGACTACAATGAGCAGCTCTTC.

The chain's CDR3 is CAWSTGTGTEAFF. In nucleotides, the CDR3 is TGTGCCTGGAGTACCGGGACGGGCACTGAAGCTTTCTTT. The rearrangement links TRBV30 to TRBJ1-1, with D possibly TRBD1 on 5 matching bases. The CDR3 has 13 amino acids. Between the trimmed V and J ends, which lost 2 bases and 4 bases, there was a span of 11 bases. Germline V gives CDR1 GTSNPN, CDR2 SVGIG (reference sequence).

This clonotype has a count of ten or more. J is TRBJ1-2 and V is TRBV2, with D possibly matching TRBD1 (6 bases). The CDR3 sequence is 13 residues long. CDR1 and CDR2 from the germline V gene are SNHLY and FYNNEI. The V gene lost 2 bases and the J gene lost 6 bases, with 10 bases spanning the gap. This CDR3 reads CASSERTDNGYTF. CDR3 in DNA: TGTGCCAGCAGTGAACGGACAGATAATGGCTACACCTTC. Full variable domain (remainder filled in from reference TRBV2 and TRBJ1-2): EPEVTQTPSHQVTQMGQEVILRCVPISNHLYFYWYRQILGQKVEFLVSFYNNEISEKSEIFDDQFSVERPDGSNFTLKIRSTKLEDSAMYFCASSERTDNGYTFGSGTRLTVV.

This clonotype was seen repeatedly, ten times or more. V usage is TRBV11-2 and J usage is TRBJ2-1; TRBD1 is a possible D gene (6 bases). The CDR3 runs 13 residues. Germline V CDR1 and CDR2: SGHAT, FQNNGV. Trimming removed 0 bases at V and 9 bases at J, with 9 bases between. CDR3 DNA sequence: TGTGCCAGCAGCTTAGATATAGGGGGTGAGCAGTTCTTC. As protein: CASSLDIGGEQFF.

This clonotype was counted only a few times. The chain links TRBV7-2 to TRBJ2-5, with 10 bases identical to TRBD2. Unmatched junction bases numbered 9, after V lost 3 bases and J lost 5 bases. The germline gives CDR1 SGHTA, CDR2 FQGNSA. The CDR3 sequence is 16 residues long. The CDR3 sequence is CASSLWSGGGWETQYF. CDR3 nucleotides: TGTGCCAGCAGCTTGTGGAGCGGGGGGGGTTGGGAGACCCAGTACTTC.

This clonotype was seen a handful of times. The chain joins TRBV24-1 to TRBJ2-3, with a weak D call TRBD2 (5 bases). V was clipped by 3 bases and J by 11 bases, with 14 bases between them. Germline-derived CDR1 and CDR2 are KGHDR and SFDVKD. This CDR3 is 13 amino acids long. The CDR3, as DNA: TGTGCCACCAGTGATCCACCCCTCGGGGAGCAGTATTTT. Protein sequence: CATSDPPLGEQYF.

In this sample, this clonotype turned up many times. This chain uses TRBV3-1 with TRBJ2-7; D tentatively fits TRBD1 or TRBD2 (5 bases each). The CDR3 covers 14 residues. V lost 1 base and J 2 bases, leaving 9 bases between the germline ends. The germline V gene has CDR1 LGHDT and CDR2 YNNKEL (reference sequence). The CDR3 nucleotides read TGTGCCAGCAGCCAAGGGGGGAGACCCTACGAGCAGTACTTC. Its protein product is CASSQGGRPYEQYF.

A remark on this clonotype: A clone one base away is much larger, so this may be a read error. The chain employs TRBV12-3 or TRBV12-4 and TRBJ1-1, with 7 bases aligning to TRBD1. CDR3 length equals 13 residues. Here the CDR3 reads CGSSEAGGDEAFF. DNA for the CDR3: TGTGGCAGCAGCGAGGCAGGGGGAGATGAAGCTTTCTTT.

This clonotype was counted many times. The chain employs TRBV5-1 and TRBJ1-2, with 9 bases aligning to TRBD1. The CDR3 extends over 13 amino acids. V shed 4 bases, J shed 6 bases, and the junction held 4 bases outside the gene matches. CDR1 and CDR2 (germline): SGHRS, YFSETQ. The CDR3: CASSVGTGNGYTF. The DNA for the CDR3 is TGCGCCAGCAGCGTCGGGACAGGGAATGGCTACACCTTC.

Concerning this clonotype: This may come from a read error, since a much larger clone is one base off. This chain joins TRBV24-1 and TRBJ2-7; a weak D match, TRBD2 (5 bases). Per germline, CDR1 KGHDR and CDR2 SFDVKD. The CDR3 is made up of 12 amino acids. The ends were cut back, 12 bases at V and 1 base at J, with 12 bases in the middle. CDR3 in DNA: TGTGCCGCTCCCCGGGGTTCCTACGAGCAGTACTTC. Protein: CAAPRGSYEQYF.

This clonotype was observed many times. The chain joins TRBV18 to TRBJ2-7; 9 bases align to TRBD2. This CDR3 is 14 amino acids long. From germline, CDR1 is KGHSH and CDR2 LQKENI. The V and J ends lost 8 bases and 3 bases, in that order; junction bases with no gene match: 8. The DNA for the CDR3 is TGTGCCAGCAGCCCAGCGGGAGGCAGCTACGAGCAGTACTTC. Its translation is CASSPAGGSYEQYF.

This clonotype was counted ten times or more. The rearrangement uses TRBV10-3 and TRBJ2-1; weak D call: TRBD2 (6 bases). V lost 9 bases and J lost 8, with 14 bases in between. This CDR3 region has 12 residues. CDR1 ENHRY and CDR2 SYGVKD come from the germline V gene. The CDR3 loop reads CAMGLPDDEQFF. In DNA form, the CDR3 reads TGTGCCATGGGACTCCCCGACGATGAGCAGTTCTTC.